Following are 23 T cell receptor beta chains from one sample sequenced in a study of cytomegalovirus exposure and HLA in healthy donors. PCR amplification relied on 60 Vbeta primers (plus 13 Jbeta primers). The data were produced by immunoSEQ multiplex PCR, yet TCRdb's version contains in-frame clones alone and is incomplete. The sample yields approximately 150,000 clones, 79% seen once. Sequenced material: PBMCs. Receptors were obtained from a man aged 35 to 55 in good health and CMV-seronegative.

CDR3 region: CASSLNREETQYF. CDR3 bases: TGCGCCAGCAGCTTGAACAGGGAAGAGACCCAGTACTTC. The chain employs TRBV5-1 and TRBJ2-5; a weak D match, TRBD1 (6 bases). V was trimmed by 1 base and J by 3 bases, leaving 7 bases between them. Germline V CDR1 and CDR2: SGHRS, YFSETQ. The CDR3 totals 13 residues.

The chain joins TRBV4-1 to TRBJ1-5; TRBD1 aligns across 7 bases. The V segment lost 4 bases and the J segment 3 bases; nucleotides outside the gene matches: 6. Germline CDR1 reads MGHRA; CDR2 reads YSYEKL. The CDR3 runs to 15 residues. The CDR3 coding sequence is TGCGCCAGCAGCCCCGTGGACAGGTTCAATCAGCCCCAGCATTTT. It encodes CASSPVDRFNQPQHF.

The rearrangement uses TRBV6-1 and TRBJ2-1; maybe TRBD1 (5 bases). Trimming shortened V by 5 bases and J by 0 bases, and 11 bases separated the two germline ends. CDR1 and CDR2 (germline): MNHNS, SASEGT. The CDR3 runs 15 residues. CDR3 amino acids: CASSTRVRSYNEQFF. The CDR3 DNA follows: TGTGCCAGCAGTACCAGGGTTCGCTCCTACAATGAGCAGTTCTTC.

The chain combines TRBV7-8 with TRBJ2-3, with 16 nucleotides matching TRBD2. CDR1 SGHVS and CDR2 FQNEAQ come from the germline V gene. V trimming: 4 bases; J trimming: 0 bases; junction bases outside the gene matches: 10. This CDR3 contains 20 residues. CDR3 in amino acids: CASSWGLAGGPGGSTDTQYF. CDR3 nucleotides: TGTGCCAGCAGCTGGGGACTAGCGGGAGGGCCGGGAGGAAGCACAGATACGCAGTATTTT.

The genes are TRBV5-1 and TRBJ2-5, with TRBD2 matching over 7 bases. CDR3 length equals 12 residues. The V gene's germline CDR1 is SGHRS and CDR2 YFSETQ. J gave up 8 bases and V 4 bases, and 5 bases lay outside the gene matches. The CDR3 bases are TGCGCCAGCAGCATTGGGGAGGGTACCCAGTACTTC. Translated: CASSIGEGTQYF.

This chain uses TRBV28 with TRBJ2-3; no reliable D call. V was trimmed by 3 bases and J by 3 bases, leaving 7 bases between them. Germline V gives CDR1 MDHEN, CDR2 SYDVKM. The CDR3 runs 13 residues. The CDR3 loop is CASSFTGTDTQYF. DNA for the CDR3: TGTGCCAGCAGTTTTACCGGGACAGATACGCAGTATTTT.

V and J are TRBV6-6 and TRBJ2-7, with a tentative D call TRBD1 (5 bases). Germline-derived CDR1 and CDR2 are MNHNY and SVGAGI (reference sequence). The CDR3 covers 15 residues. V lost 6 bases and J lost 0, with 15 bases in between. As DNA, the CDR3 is TGTGCCAGCAGCTCGACAGAGAGGTTCTCCTACGAGCAGTACTTC. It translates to CASSSTERFSYEQYF.

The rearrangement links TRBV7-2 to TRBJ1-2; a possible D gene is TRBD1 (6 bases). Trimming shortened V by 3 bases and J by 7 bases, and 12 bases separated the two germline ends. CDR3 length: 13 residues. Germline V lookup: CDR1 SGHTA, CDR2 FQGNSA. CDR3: CASSFQGRGGYTF. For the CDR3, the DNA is TGTGCCAGCAGCTTTCAGGGGCGCGGTGGCTACACCTTC.

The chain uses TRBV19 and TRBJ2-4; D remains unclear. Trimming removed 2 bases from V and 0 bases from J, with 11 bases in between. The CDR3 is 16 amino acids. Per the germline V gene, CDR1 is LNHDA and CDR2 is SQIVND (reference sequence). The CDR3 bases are TGTGCCAGTAGTATACGGCAGGATATAGCCAAAAACATTCAGTACTTC. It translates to CASSIRQDIAKNIQYF.

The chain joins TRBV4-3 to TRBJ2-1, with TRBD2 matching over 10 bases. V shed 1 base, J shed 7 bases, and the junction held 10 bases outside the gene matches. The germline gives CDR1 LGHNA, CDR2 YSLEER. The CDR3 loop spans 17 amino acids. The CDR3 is CASSQVPSGSWENEQFF. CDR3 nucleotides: TGCGCCAGCAGCCAAGTGCCTAGCGGGAGTTGGGAGAATGAGCAGTTCTTC.

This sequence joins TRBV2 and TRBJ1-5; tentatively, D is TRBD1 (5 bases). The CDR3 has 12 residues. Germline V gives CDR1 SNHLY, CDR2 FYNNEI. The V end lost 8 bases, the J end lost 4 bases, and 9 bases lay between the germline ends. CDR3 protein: CASGTLNQPQHF. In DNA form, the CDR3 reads TGTGCCAGCGGGACTTTAAATCAGCCCCAGCATTTT. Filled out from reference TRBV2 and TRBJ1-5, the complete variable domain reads EPEVTQTPSHQVTQMGQEVILRCVPISNHLYFYWYRQILGQKVEFLVSFYNNEISEKSEIFDDQFSVERPDGSNFTLKIRSTKLEDSAMYFCASGTLNQPQHFGDGTRLSIL.

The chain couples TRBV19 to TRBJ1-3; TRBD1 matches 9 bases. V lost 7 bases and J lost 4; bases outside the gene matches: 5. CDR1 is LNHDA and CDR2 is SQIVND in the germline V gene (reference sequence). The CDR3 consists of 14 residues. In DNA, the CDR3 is TGTGCCAGTACCGGGACAGGGTACGGAAACACCATATATTTT. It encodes CASTGTGYGNTIYF.

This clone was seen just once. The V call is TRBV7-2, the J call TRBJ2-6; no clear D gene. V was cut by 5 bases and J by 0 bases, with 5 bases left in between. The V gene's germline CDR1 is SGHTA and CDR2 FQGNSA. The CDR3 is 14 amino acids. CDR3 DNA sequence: TGTGCCAGCAGCATCGGCTCTGGGGCCAACGTCCTGACTTTC. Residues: CASSIGSGANVLTF.

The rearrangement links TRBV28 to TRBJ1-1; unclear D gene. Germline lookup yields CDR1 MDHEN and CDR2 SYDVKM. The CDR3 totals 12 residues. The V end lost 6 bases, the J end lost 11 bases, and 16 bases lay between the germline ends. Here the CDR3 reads CASRLPHLKAFF. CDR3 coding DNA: TGTGCCAGCAGGCTACCCCACTTAAAGGCTTTCTTT. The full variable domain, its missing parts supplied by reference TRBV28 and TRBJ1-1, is DVKVTQSSRYLVKRTGEKVFLECVQDMDHENMFWYRQDPGLGLRLIYFSYDVKMKEKGDIPEGYSVSREKKERFSLILESASTNQTSMYLCASRLPHLKAFFGQGTRLTVV.

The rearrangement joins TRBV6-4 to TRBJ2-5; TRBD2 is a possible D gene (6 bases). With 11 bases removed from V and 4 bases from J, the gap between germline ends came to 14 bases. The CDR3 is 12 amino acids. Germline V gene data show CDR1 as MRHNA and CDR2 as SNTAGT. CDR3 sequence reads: CALAGGRETQYF. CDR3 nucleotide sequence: TGTGCCTTAGCCGGAGGGCGAGAGACCCAGTACTTC.

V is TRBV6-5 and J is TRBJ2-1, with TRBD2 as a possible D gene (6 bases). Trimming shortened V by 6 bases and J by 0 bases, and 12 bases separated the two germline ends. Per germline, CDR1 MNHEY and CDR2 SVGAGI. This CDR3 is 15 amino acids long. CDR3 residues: CASRAEGSSYNEQFF. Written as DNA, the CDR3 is TGTGCCAGCAGGGCGGAGGGGAGCTCCTACAATGAGCAGTTCTTC.

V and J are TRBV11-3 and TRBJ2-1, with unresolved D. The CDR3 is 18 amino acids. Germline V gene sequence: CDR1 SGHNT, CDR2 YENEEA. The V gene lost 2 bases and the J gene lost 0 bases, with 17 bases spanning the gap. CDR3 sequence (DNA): TGTGCCAGCAGCTTATGCCCAACAGCTTACAGCTCCTACAATGAGCAGTTCTTC. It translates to CASSLCPTAYSSYNEQFF.

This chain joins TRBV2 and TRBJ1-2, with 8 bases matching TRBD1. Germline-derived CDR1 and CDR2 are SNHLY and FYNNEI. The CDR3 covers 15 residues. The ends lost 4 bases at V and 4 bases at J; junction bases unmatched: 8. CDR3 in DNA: TGTGCCAGCAGTGTCCCCAGGGGGCAGGGCTATGGCTACACCTTC. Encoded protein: CASSVPRGQGYGYTF.

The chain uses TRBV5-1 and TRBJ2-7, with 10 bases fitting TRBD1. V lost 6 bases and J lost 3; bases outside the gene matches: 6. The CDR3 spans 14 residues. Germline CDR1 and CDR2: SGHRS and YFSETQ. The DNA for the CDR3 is TGCGCCAGCACCAAGGGACAGGGGAACTACGAGCAGTACTTC. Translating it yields CASTKGQGNYEQYF.

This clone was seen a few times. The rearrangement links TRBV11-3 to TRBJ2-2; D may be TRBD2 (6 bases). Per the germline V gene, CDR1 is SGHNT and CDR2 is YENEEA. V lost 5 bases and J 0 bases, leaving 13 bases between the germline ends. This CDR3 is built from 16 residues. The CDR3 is CASSRGGASNTGELFF. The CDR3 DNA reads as TGTGCCAGCAGCCGGGGCGGGGCCTCGAACACCGGGGAGCTGTTTTTT.

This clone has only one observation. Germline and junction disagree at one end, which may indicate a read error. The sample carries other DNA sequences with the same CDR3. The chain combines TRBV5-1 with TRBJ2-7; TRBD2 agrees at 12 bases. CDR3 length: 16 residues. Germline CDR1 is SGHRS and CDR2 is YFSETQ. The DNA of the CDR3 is TGCGCCAGCAGCTTGTCTCCTAGCGGGAGGGAGAACGAGCAGTATTTC. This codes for CASSLSPSGRENEQYF.

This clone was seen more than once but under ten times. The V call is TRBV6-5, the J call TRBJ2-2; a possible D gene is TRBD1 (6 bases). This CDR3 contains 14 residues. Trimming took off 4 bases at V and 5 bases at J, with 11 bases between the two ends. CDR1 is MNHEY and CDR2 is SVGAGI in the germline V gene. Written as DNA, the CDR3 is TGTGCCAGCAGTTCGGGACAAGAGACCGGGGAGCTGTTTTTT. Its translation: CASSSGQETGELFF.

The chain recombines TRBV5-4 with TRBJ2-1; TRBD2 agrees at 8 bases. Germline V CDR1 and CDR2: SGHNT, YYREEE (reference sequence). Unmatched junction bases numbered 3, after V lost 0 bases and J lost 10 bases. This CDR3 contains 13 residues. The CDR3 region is CASSLVSGVEQFF. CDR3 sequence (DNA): TGTGCCAGCAGCTTGGTTAGCGGGGTGGAGCAGTTCTTC. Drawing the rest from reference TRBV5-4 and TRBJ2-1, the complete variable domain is ETGVTQSPTHLIKTRGQQVTLRCSSQSGHNTVSWYQQALGQGPQFIFQYYREEENGRGNFPPRFSGLQFPNYSSELNVNALELDDSALYLCASSLVSGVEQFFGPGTRLTVL.